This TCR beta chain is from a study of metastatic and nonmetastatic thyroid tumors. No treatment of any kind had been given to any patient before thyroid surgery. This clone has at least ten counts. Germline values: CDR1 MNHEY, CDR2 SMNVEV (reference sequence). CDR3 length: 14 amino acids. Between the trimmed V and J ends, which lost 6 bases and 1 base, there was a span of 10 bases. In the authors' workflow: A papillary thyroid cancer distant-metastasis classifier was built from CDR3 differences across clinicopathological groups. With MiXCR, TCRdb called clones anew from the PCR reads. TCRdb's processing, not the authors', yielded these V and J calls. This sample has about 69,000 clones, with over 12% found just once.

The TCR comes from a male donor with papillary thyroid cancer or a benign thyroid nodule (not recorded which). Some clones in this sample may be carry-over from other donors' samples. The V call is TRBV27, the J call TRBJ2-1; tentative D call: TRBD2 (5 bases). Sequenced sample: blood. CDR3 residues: CASSLTGSYNEQFF. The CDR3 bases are TGTGCCAGCAGCCTCACGGGATCCTACAATGAGCAGTTCTTC.